This TCR beta chain came from a study of HIV-infected patients and healthy controls. The CDR3 contains 15 residues. V lost 8 bases, J lost 1 base, and 17 bases lay in between. This clonotype was seen repeatedly, ten times or more. Its antigen is undetermined. Approximately 510 ng RNA was reverse transcribed with alpha and beta constant-region primers. Each of the alpha and beta chains got its own library through chain-specific third strand synthesis with indices. Each cDNA molecule was barcoded, and a single primer pair amplified each chain. A short first PCR added P5 and P7 adapter elements and a second index. TCRdb fed the 5' RACE reads into MiXCR, producing one record per CDR3 protein. The data contain 20,000 to 30,000 distinct CDR3 sequences, 8.5% to 9% of them singletons. All unsorted peripheral T cells were captured because whole blood was used without fractionation. Whole-study findings and limits: Healthy controls carried many MAIT alpha-chain CDR3s, while HIV+ repertoires had few. CMV-associated CDR3s mostly grew nonsignificantly during therapy, while HIV-associated CDR3s declined significantly.

The sequencing input was blood. The J gene is TRBJ1-2, the V gene TRBV12-3 or TRBV12-4, with D possibly TRBD1 on 6 matching bases. This receptor was identified in an adult in good health. The CDR3 is CASLGRGSFNYGYTF. Written as DNA, the CDR3 is TGTGCCAGCCTGGGAAGGGGGTCCTTTAACTATGGCTACACCTTC.